This is a list of T cell receptor beta chains from one sample in a study of T cells in Graves' hyperthyroidism and ophthalmopathy. A single record per CDR3 protein comes from TCRdb applying MiXCR to the multiplex PCR reads. This table holds hundreds of thousands of distinct CDR3 sequences, 38% found once. Input material: blood. The receptors shown here come from a man between 18 and 29 years old with Graves' hyperthyroidism. The conserved cysteine and the conserved F or W are not part of the CDR3 here. Not every row has a clone size; where given, it reads once, few, many or a size class.

size | V | length | CDR3
. | TRBV10-3 | 12 | ASSEWVLNTEAF
. | TRBV2 | 11 | ASRGLSKETQY
. | TRBV9 | 13 | ASSVQAGNTGELF
few | TRBV6-5 | 10 | ASSSTTTEAF
. | TRBV7-6 | 15 | ASSLWAGYSGANVLT
many | TRBV5-1 | 12 | ASSLGDKHSEAF
few | TRBV20-1 | 11 | SASLGGVGEQY
. | TRBV10-2 | 14 | ASSESGWRGNTEAF
many | TRBV19 | 12 | ASGGLGSNQPQH
few | TRBV5-6 | 12 | ATLLFAGGLGYT
. | TRBV20-1 | 15 | SARDWVGTGATYEQY
many | TRBV12-3/TRBV12-4 | 10 | ASSFGRPPLH
. | TRBV25-1 | 14 | AVRGGRPTWVWPQH
many | TRBV25-1 | 12 | ASSDSTGPYGYT
many | TRBV7-2 | 10 | ASSLRAYEQY
. | TRBV2 | 11 | ASKGSNNSPLH
. | TRBV15 | 10 | ATSSVGDEQY
. | TRBV2 | 12 | ASSEIDATNEAF
many | TRBV2 | 12 | ASRRDRNNEKLF
. | TRBV7-9 | 13 | ASSSTRGAGQPQH
. | TRBV10-3 | 13 | ATRTGGGLRQPQH
once | TRBV13 | 12 | ASSHRGQAYEQY
. | TRBV11-2 | 11 | ASSWAAANTQY
once | TRBV29-1 | 10 | SLQGVNTEAF
. | TRBV2 | 9 | AKRPGNTIY
few | TRBV5-1 | 13 | ASSLVTDSTKGYT
. | TRBV9 | 14 | ASSGRQGGGNEKLF
few | TRBV2 | 11 | ASSRLKTDEQY
many | TRBV10-3 | 15 | AISESGQAHSGNTIY
. | TRBV13 | 10 | ASSWDRDTIY
. | TRBV2 | 12 | ASSPSGVSYEQY
. | TRBV10-3 | 14 | AISDPFVGSSYEQY
. | TRBV29-1 | 12 | SLTSHANTGELF
many | TRBV10-3 | 11 | AIASGGIETQY
many | TRBV2 | 13 | ASRAGTGDNQPQH
once | TRBV15 | 11 | ATSRGQQETQY
many | TRBV10-3 | 12 | AISPLGSTYGYT
few | TRBV28 | 10 | ASTSGRLEQY
. | TRBV13 | 11 | ASRWFGTGELF
many | TRBV15 | 11 | ATSSNMRPEQY
. | TRBV29-1 | 8 | SLTGVGYT
few | TRBV6-5 | 11 | ASSYGGGNTIY
once | TRBV15 | 11 | ATSRVGDRKLF
few | TRBV6-1 | 9 | ASSEAFEAF
. | TRBV5-4 | 13 | ASSLGTGITYEQY
. | TRBV7-9 | 13 | ASSQGGSGPYEQY
few | TRBV7-2 | 11 | ASSLQEYETQY
few | TRBV9 | 12 | ASSTGGWDTEAF
. | TRBV7-2 | 13 | ASSFGGQINEKLF
. | TRBV15 | 17 | ATSRDQREGAYRTDTQY
. | TRBV25-1 | 16 | ASSSPSRGLSGANVLT
. | TRBV11-1 | 8 | ASRGQGDF
many | TRBV29-1 | 12 | SVEDGKVGEKLF
. | TRBV12-3/TRBV12-4 | 11 | ASRLADIYEQY